A selection of T cell receptor beta chains follows, all from one sample in a study of blood T cell repertoires in COVID-19. Using immunoSEQ multiplex PCR, the repertoire was profiled, and TCRdb retains in-frame clones only, with some absent. The sample holds 150,000 to 180,000 clones, roughly four fifths seen once. The sample taken for sequencing was peripheral blood. The receptor source for this set is a man aged 80 or over with acute or convalescent COVID-19. Each CDR3 is given with its conserved first and last residue. The D gene is left open where the match is weak. Clone size appears in some rows only: once, few, many, or a class for an expanded clone.

>TRBV3-1/TRBV3-2|NA|TRBJ1-5|TRBD1
TGTGCCAGCTCTGGACAGGGTTTAAATCAGCCCCAGCATTTT
CASSGQGLNQPQHF
>TRBV21-1|NA|TRBJ2-1|NA
TGTGCCAGCAGCAAACTCGGTCAGGGGGCCGATGAGCAGTTCTTC
CASSKLGQGADEQFF
>TRBV6-2/TRBV6-3|NA|TRBJ2-6|TRBD1
TGTGCCAGCAGTTCCGGGACAGCCTCTGGGGCCAACGTCCTGACTTTC
CASSSGTASGANVLTF
>TRBV19|once|TRBJ2-7|TRBD2
TGTGCCAGTAGTATAGATCAAGCGGGGGGTCGTGAGCAGTACTTC
CASSIDQAGGREQYF
>TRBV30|NA|TRBJ1-2|NA
TGTGCCTGGAGCGGCTTGAGCGAGTCAAACTATGGCTACACCTTC
CAWSGLSESNYGYTF
>TRBV11-2|NA|TRBJ2-1|TRBD2
TGTGCCAGCAGCTTAGGCCGGGGGGGGTACAATGAGCAGTTCTTC
CASSLGRGGYNEQFF
>TRBV11-3|once|TRBJ1-6|NA
TGTGCCAGCAGCTTAGCAGTCCGTAATTCACCCCTCCACTTT
CASSLAVRNSPLHF
>TRBV9|NA|TRBJ1-1|TRBD1
TGTGCCAGCAGCGTAGCTCCAGGGGGCTTCGGTGGGGGCACTGAAGCTTTCTTT
CASSVAPGGFGGGTEAFF
>TRBV11-3|NA|TRBJ2-3|TRBD1
TGTGCCAGCAGCCCAGGACAGGGATTCTGGGATACGCAGTATTTT
CASSPGQGFWDTQYF
>TRBV5-1|NA|TRBJ2-6|NA
TGCGCCAGCAGCAACAGGGGAGGAGGGGCCAACGTCCTGACTTTC
CASSNRGGGANVLTF
>TRBV6-5|few|TRBJ1-2|TRBD1
TGTGCCAGCAGCATTGGACAGGGCTACGGCTACACCTTC
CASSIGQGYGYTF
>TRBV5-1|NA|TRBJ2-3|TRBD2
TGCGCCAGCAGCGCAATCCCTAGCGGGGGTAGAGATACGCAGTATTTT
CASSAIPSGGRDTQYF
>TRBV5-1|NA|TRBJ1-2|NA
TGCGCCAGCAGCTTGGAGGCGGATCGTGGCTACACCTTC
CASSLEADRGYTF
>TRBV11-2|NA|TRBJ2-2|TRBD1
TGTGCCAGCAGCCTGGACAGGGGAGTCACCGGGGAGCTGTTTTTT
CASSLDRGVTGELFF
>TRBV11-3|NA|TRBJ2-2|NA
TGTGCCAGCAGCTTACGAGCGGGGAACACCGGGGAGCTGTTTTTT
CASSLRAGNTGELFF
>TRBV28|NA|TRBJ2-1|TRBD1
TGTGCCAGCAAAGGACAGGTTGGCAATGAGCAGTTCTTC
CASKGQVGNEQFF
>TRBV7-9|NA|TRBJ1-2|TRBD1
TGTGCCAGCAGCCTCGGGACAGGGGATTTAACTGTTGGCTACACCTTC
CASSLGTGDLTVGYTF
>TRBV11-3|NA|TRBJ2-3|NA
TGTGCCAGCAGCCTGGGCCCTCGTACGCAGTATTTT
CASSLGPRTQYF
>TRBV29-1|NA|TRBJ1-1|NA
TGCAGCGTTGATCATAGTCCGTACACTGAAGCTTTCTTT
CSVDHSPYTEAFF
>TRBV6-2/TRBV6-3|NA|TRBJ1-2|NA
TGTGCCAGCAGTTACCGGCCCAGGGCTAACTATGGCTACACCTTC
CASSYRPRANYGYTF
>TRBV30|once|TRBJ1-2|NA
TGTGCCTGGGGGACGGGCTATGGCTACACCTTC
CAWGTGYGYTF
>TRBV7-9|NA|TRBJ2-7|TRBD1
TGTGCCAGCAGCGTGGGACAGGGCGGGTACGAGCAGTACTTC
CASSVGQGGYEQYF
>TRBV5-1|NA|TRBJ2-5|TRBD2
TGCGCCAGCAGCTCCTTAGCGGGGGGCCTCCAAGAGACCCAGTACTTC
CASSSLAGGLQETQYF
>TRBV18|few|TRBJ1-1|NA
TGTGCCAGCTCGCTCAGGGAAGGGAACACTGAAGCTTTCTTT
CASSLREGNTEAFF
>TRBV4-1|NA|TRBJ2-5|TRBD1
TGCGCCAGCAGCCTGTACGAACCGGGACAGGGGGCCGGGACCCAGTACTTC
CASSLYEPGQGAGTQYF
>TRBV15|NA|TRBJ2-5|NA
TGTGCCACCAGCAGACCCTCGGAGACCCAGTACTTC
CATSRPSETQYF
>TRBV7-2|many|TRBJ1-3|NA
TGTGCCAGCAGCACGATAGACACCATATATTTT
CASSTIDTIYF
>TRBV27|NA|TRBJ2-2|TRBD2
TGTGCCAGCAGTCCCCTTCCGGGGGGGCCCGGGGAGCTGTTTTTT
CASSPLPGGPGELFF
>TRBV6-8|NA|TRBJ2-5|NA
TGTGCCAGCAGTTATTCCGGACTGGGAGAGTACTTC
CASSYSGLGEYF
>TRBV6-5|NA|TRBJ1-2|NA
TGTGCCAGCAGTACAGAACGGCAGGGGCGGCGGGGCTACACCTTC
CASSTERQGRRGYTF
>TRBV7-9|NA|TRBJ2-5|TRBD1
TGTGCCAGCAGCAGGACAGGGGAAGAGACCCAGTACTTC
CASSRTGEETQYF
>TRBV12-3/TRBV12-4|NA|TRBJ1-2|TRBD1
TGTGCCAGCAGTTTATACAGGGGGACAGGCTACACCTTC
CASSLYRGTGYTF
>TRBV11-3|few|TRBJ2-7|TRBD2
TGTGCCAGCAGCCTCGAGGCTAGCGGGGCCTACGAGCAGTACTTC
CASSLEASGAYEQYF
>TRBV6-2/TRBV6-3|NA|TRBJ2-3|TRBD2
TGTGCCAGCAGTTCGTATTTAGCGGGTTCTAGCACAGATACGCAGTATTTT
CASSSYLAGSSTDTQYF
>TRBV5-4|NA|TRBJ1-5|TRBD1
TGTGCCAGCAGCTCACAGGGGGTAGACAATCAGCCCCAGCATTTT
CASSSQGVDNQPQHF
>TRBV11-2|NA|TRBJ1-2|TRBD1
TGTGCCAGCAGCCAAACGGGACAGGGGGCTCTAGGCTACACCTTC
CASSQTGQGALGYTF
>TRBV6-2/TRBV6-3|NA|TRBJ1-2|TRBD1
TGTGCCAGCAGTGATGGGACAGTAAACTATGGCTACACCTTC
CASSDGTVNYGYTF
>TRBV7-6|NA|TRBJ1-6|TRBD1
TGTGCCAGCAGCTTAGCGACAGGGGCTCTTGGGTCACCCCTCCACTTT
CASSLATGALGSPLHF
>TRBV18|once|TRBJ1-4|TRBD1
TGTGCCAGCTCACCCCAGGGACAGGGTAATGAAAAACTGTTTTTT
CASSPQGQGNEKLFF
>TRBV19|NA|TRBJ1-1|TRBD1
TGTGCCAGTAGTATCCAGGGGGGCTCCTCTGAAGCTTTCTTT
CASSIQGGSSEAFF
>TRBV9|NA|TRBJ2-3|NA
TGTGCCAGCAGCCCCCCATCAGATACGCAGTATTTT
CASSPPSDTQYF
>TRBV10-3|NA|TRBJ2-1|NA
TGTGCCATCAGTGAGTACTCTTCGTACAATGAGCAGTTCTTC
CAISEYSSYNEQFF
>TRBV4-3|NA|TRBJ1-5|TRBD1
TGCGCCAGCAGCCAAGAGGGGACAGGGACTCGTTCGAATCAGCCCCAGCATTTT
CASSQEGTGTRSNQPQHF
>TRBV12-3/TRBV12-4|many|TRBJ1-2|NA
TGTGCCAGCCTGTTTGGGAGCGACTATGGCTACACCTTC
CASLFGSDYGYTF
>TRBV27|NA|TRBJ2-1|TRBD2
TGTGCCAGCAGTTTAGAGCTAGCGGGGGTGGCGTCCAATGAGCAGTTCTTC
CASSLELAGVASNEQFF
>TRBV5-5|NA|TRBJ2-3|TRBD1
TGTGCCAGCAGCCCGGGACAGGGATTCACAGATACGCAGTATTTT
CASSPGQGFTDTQYF
>TRBV7-9|few|TRBJ1-5|TRBD1
TGTGCCAGCAGCCCCGGACAGGGAGGCACTCGGCCCCAGCATTTT
CASSPGQGGTRPQHF
>TRBV7-2|once|TRBJ1-2|NA
TGTGCCAGTTCCGAATTAGGCGGGTATGGCTACACCTTC
CASSELGGYGYTF